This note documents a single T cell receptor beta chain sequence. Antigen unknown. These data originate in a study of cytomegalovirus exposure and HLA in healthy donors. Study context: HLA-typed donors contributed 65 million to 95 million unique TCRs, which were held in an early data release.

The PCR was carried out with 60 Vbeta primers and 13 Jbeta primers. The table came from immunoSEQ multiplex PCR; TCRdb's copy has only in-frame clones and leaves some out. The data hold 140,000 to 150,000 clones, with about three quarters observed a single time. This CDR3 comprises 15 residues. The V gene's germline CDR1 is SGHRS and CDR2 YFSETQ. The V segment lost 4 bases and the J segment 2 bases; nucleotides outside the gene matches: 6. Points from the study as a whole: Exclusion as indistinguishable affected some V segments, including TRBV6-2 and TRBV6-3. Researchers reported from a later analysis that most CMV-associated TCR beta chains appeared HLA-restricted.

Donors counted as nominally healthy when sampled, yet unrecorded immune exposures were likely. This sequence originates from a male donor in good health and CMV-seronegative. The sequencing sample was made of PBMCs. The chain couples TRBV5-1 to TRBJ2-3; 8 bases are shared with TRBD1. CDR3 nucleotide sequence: TGCGCCAGCAGCCGGCGGACAGGGACCACAGATACGCAGTATTTT. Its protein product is CASSRRTGTTDTQYF.